The 28 T cell receptor beta chains in this list originate from one sample, sequenced in a study of naive CD8 T cells in extremely preterm neonates. Measured with immunoSEQ multiplex PCR; TCRdb has only the in-frame clones, and not every one. Among several thousand clones listed, 98% were seen once. Sequenced material: naive CD8+ T cells from blood. These receptors were obtained from a human donor in good health.

The chain combines TRBV7-3 with TRBJ2-1, with D perhaps TRBD1 (6 bases). Germline V gene data show CDR1 as SGHTA and CDR2 as FQGTGA. CDR3 length equals 13 residues. Trimming shortened V by 5 bases and J by 6 bases, and 11 bases separated the two germline ends. CDR3: CASSPGAANEQFF. The CDR3 DNA is TGTGCCAGCAGCCCAGGGGCAGCCAATGAGCAGTTCTTC.

The V gene is TRBV9, the J gene TRBJ2-7, with D maybe TRBD1 (6 bases). In germline, CDR1 is SGDLS, CDR2 YYNGEE. CDR3 size: 15 residues. V lost 0 bases and J lost 5, with 15 bases in between. CDR3 sequence (DNA): TGTGCCAGCAGCGTAGGGGGGAGTACAGGGAACGAGCAGTACTTC. Translation: CASSVGGSTGNEQYF.

This sequence joins TRBV27 and TRBJ1-2, with 9 bases that match TRBD1. The trim removed 4 bases at V and 6 bases at J, leaving 9 bases unmatched. Looked up from germline, CDR1 is MNHEY and CDR2 is SMNVEV (reference sequence). The CDR3 spans 15 residues. CDR3 in DNA: TGTGCCAGCAGTTCCCTTCCGGGACAGGGCGATGGCTACACCTTC. This codes for CASSSLPGQGDGYTF.

V gene TRBV19 combines with J gene TRBJ2-7; TRBD1 matches 9 bases. J lost 2 bases, V lost 5 bases, and 7 bases had no gene match. Germline V gene sequence: CDR1 LNHDA, CDR2 SQIVND (reference sequence). The CDR3 is 15 amino acids. The CDR3 DNA follows: TGTGCCAGTAGTGTCTCCCGGACAGGGGCCTACGAGCAGTACTTC. It is translated as CASSVSRTGAYEQYF. The full variable domain, with the rest looked up from reference TRBV19 and TRBJ2-7, is DGGITQSPKYLFRKEGQNVTLSCEQNLNHDAMYWYRQDPGQGLRLIYYSQIVNDFQKGDIAEGYSVSREKKESFPLTVTSAQKNPTAFYLCASSVSRTGAYEQYFGPGTRLTVT.

The rearrangement links TRBV19 to TRBJ2-7, with D possibly matching TRBD1 (6 bases). Germline CDR1 and CDR2: LNHDA and SQIVND (reference sequence). The V and J ends lost 5 bases and 5 bases respectively, with 16 bases between them. The CDR3 has 14 amino acids. The chain's CDR3 is CASSSQGPLHEQYF. The CDR3 nucleotides are TGTGCCAGTAGTTCACAGGGCCCTCTCCACGAGCAGTACTTC.

The chain has TRBV14 and TRBJ2-5, with D tentatively TRBD1 (5 bases). The V end lost 0 bases, the J end lost 0 bases, and 17 bases lay between the germline ends. The germline V gene encodes CDR1 SGHDN and CDR2 FVKESK. This CDR3 is built from 18 residues. This chain's CDR3 is CASSQEELDISHQETQYF. The CDR3 DNA reads TGTGCCAGCAGCCAAGAAGAGTTGGACATAAGTCACCAAGAGACCCAGTACTTC.

This rearrangement joins TRBV29-1 to TRBJ2-6; TRBD1 aligns across 9 bases. Trimming at V came to 6 bases and at J to 2 bases, leaving 17 bases not matched to a gene. Germline V gives CDR1 SQVTM, CDR2 ANQGSEA. This CDR3 region has 19 residues. This CDR3 is CSVEVWVPGQGPGANVLTF. DNA of the CDR3: TGCAGCGTCGAGGTTTGGGTTCCGGGACAGGGACCTGGGGCCAACGTCCTGACTTTC. Full variable domain (rest looked up from reference TRBV29-1 and TRBJ2-6): SAVISQKPSRDICQRGTSLTIQCQVDSQVTMMFWYRQQPGQSLTLIATANQGSEATYESGFVIDKFPISRPNLTFSTLTVSNMSPEDSSIYLCSVEVWVPGQGPGANVLTFGAGSRLTVL.

DNA for the CDR3: TGTGCCTGGAGTTGGGGGACTAGCGGGTACAATGAGCAGTTCTTC. Amino acid sequence: CAWSWGTSGYNEQFF. This chain connects TRBV30 to TRBJ2-1, with TRBD2 matching 12 bases. Germline V gives CDR1 GTSNPN, CDR2 SVGIG (reference sequence). CDR3 length: 15 amino acids. The J segment lost 4 bases and the V segment lost 2 bases, leaving 3 bases of the junction unmatched.

The J gene is TRBJ1-1, the V gene TRBV6-6; 7 nucleotides agree with TRBD1. The junction had 6 bases not matched to a gene; V was cut back by 5 bases and J by 0 bases. From germline, CDR1 is MNHNY and CDR2 SVGAGI (reference sequence). The CDR3 has 15 residues. CDR3 coding DNA: TGTGCCAGCAGTGTCAACAGGGGCATGAACACTGAAGCTTTCTTT. Its protein product is CASSVNRGMNTEAFF.

This rearrangement joins TRBV7-2 to TRBJ2-1, with D possibly being TRBD2 (6 bases). Trimming pared 5 bases from V and 7 bases from J, leaving 24 bases between. CDR1 is SGHTA, CDR2 FQGNSA, per germline. This CDR3 has 17 residues. Here the CDR3 reads CASSPFGGGSLSNEQFF. CDR3 in DNA: TGTGCCAGCAGCCCCTTCGGTGGGGGGTCCCTTTCTAATGAGCAGTTCTTC. Full variable domain (missing parts from reference TRBV7-2 and TRBJ2-1): GAGVSQSPSNKVTEKGKDVELRCDPISGHTALYWYRQSLGQGLEFLIYFQGNSAPDKSGLPSDRFSAERTGGSVSTLTIQRTQQEDSAVYLCASSPFGGGSLSNEQFFGPGTRLTVL.

This chain uses TRBV28 with TRBJ1-2, with D possibly matching TRBD1 (5 bases). The CDR3 spans 14 residues. V shed 3 bases and J shed 5 bases, with 13 bases lying between them. The germline gives CDR1 MDHEN, CDR2 SYDVKM. The DNA for the CDR3 is TGTGCCAGCAGTTTCTTCCAGGGTCCTTATGGCTACACCTTC. Amino acid sequence: CASSFFQGPYGYTF.

The rearrangement uses TRBV19 and TRBJ2-5; perhaps TRBD2 as D (5 bases). The DNA end is a closer match to TRBJ2-7, so the J assignment may be wrong. CDR3 size: 13 residues. Per the germline V gene, CDR1 is LNHDA and CDR2 is SQIVND (reference sequence). This CDR3 reads CASSSADSYEQYF. The CDR3 DNA reads as TGTGCCAGTAGCTCAGCGGACTCCTACGAGCAGTACTTC.

V is TRBV27 and J is TRBJ1-1; D possibly corresponds to TRBD1 (6 bases). Germline values: CDR1 MNHEY, CDR2 SMNVEV (reference sequence). Trimming took off 8 bases at V and 3 bases at J, with 19 bases between the two ends. The CDR3 runs 15 residues. In DNA, the CDR3 is TGTGCCAGCGTCAAAGTCACAGGGAGGGACACTGAAGCTTTCTTT. This encodes CASVKVTGRDTEAFF.

This CDR3 is CASSEGGTDEQYF. The CDR3 DNA follows: TGTGCCAGCAGTGAGGGCGGAACAGACGAGCAGTACTTC. J is TRBJ2-7 and V is TRBV6-5; TRBD2 might be the D (5 bases). Germline values: CDR1 MNHEY, CDR2 SVGAGI. CDR3 length equals 13 residues. Trimming took off 5 bases at V and 5 bases at J, with 13 bases between the two ends.

V is TRBV16 and J is TRBJ2-1, with 8 bases fitting TRBD2. Germline CDR1 KGHSY, CDR2 FQNENV. The trim removed 4 bases at V and 0 bases at J, leaving 8 bases unmatched. The CDR3 covers 17 residues. In DNA, the CDR3 is TGTGCCAGCAGCCCCCTCGGGCGGGAGGACTCCTACAATGAGCAGTTCTTC. The encoded protein is CASSPLGREDSYNEQFF. The full variable domain, with the rest looked up from reference TRBV16 and TRBJ2-1, is GEEVAQTPKHLVRGEGQKAKLYCAPIKGHSYVFWYQQVLKNEFKFLISFQNENVFDETGMPKERFSAKCLPNSPCSLEIQATKLEDSAVYFCASSPLGREDSYNEQFFGPGTRLTVL.

The gene calls are TRBV28 and TRBJ2-7, with 9 bases lining up with TRBD1. The germline V gene encodes CDR1 MDHEN and CDR2 SYDVKM. The CDR3 has 13 amino acids. Losses at the gene ends were 3 bases for V and 13 bases for J; bases not matched to a gene: 10. CDR3 in DNA: TGTGCCAGCAGTTTGGTGGACCGGGACAGGGCCTACTTC. It specifies CASSLVDRDRAYF.

This sequence joins TRBV10-1 and TRBJ2-1; TRBD2 matches at 9 bases. The CDR3 is 14 residues long. Germline-derived CDR1 and CDR2 are WNHNN and SYGVQD (reference sequence). V gave up 10 bases and J gave up 7 bases; unmatched junction bases: 11. This chain's CDR3 is CATPIAGETNEQFF. CDR3 sequence (DNA): TGCGCCACCCCGATAGCGGGAGAAACTAATGAGCAGTTCTTC.

The CDR3 reads CASSERGLRNTEAFF. CDR3 nucleotide sequence: TGTGCCAGCAGTGAAAGGGGCTTGAGGAACACTGAAGCTTTCTTT. The chain carries TRBV2 and TRBJ1-1; possible D gene TRBD1, 5 bases. Per the germline V gene, CDR1 is SNHLY and CDR2 is FYNNEI. V lost 2 bases and J 1 base, leaving 11 bases between the germline ends. The CDR3 loop spans 15 amino acids.

The chain recombines TRBV9 with TRBJ2-3, with 13 bases aligning to TRBD2. The V and J ends lost 0 bases and 0 bases, in that order; junction bases with no gene match: 10. The germline V gene encodes CDR1 SGDLS and CDR2 YYNGEE. This CDR3 has 20 residues. Written as DNA, the CDR3 is TGTGCCAGCAGCGTAGTAGCCGGACTAGCGGGAGCATCTAGCACAGATACGCAGTATTTT. This codes for CASSVVAGLAGASSTDTQYF.

This clone is a singleton in its sample. V gene TRBV30 combines with J gene TRBJ2-7; 7 bases fit TRBD1. CDR1 GTSNPN and CDR2 SVGIG come from the germline V gene (reference sequence). Losses at the gene ends were 3 bases for V and 2 bases for J; bases not matched to a gene: 16. This CDR3 comprises 17 residues. CDR3 nucleotide sequence: TGTGCCTGGAGCCCCGGGACAGATGGAAGGAGCCCCTACGAGCAGTACTTC. This gives the protein CAWSPGTDGRSPYEQYF.

The chain's CDR3 is CASSLGSGRSRYEQYF. For the CDR3, the DNA is TGTGCCAGCAGTTTAGGTTCCGGGAGGTCCCGCTACGAGCAGTACTTC. The chain recombines TRBV27 with TRBJ2-7, with 7 bases fitting TRBD2. The germline V gene has CDR1 MNHEY and CDR2 SMNVEV (reference sequence). V was pared by 2 bases and J by 3 bases, with 10 bases of the junction left unmatched. The CDR3 has 16 amino acids.

The rearrangement joins TRBV29-1 to TRBJ2-7, with D possibly matching TRBD1 (8 bases). Germline V CDR1 and CDR2: SQVTM, ANQGSEA. V lost 6 bases, J lost 3 bases, and 12 bases lay in between. The CDR3 contains 12 residues. This CDR3 is CSVQGGLYEQYF. CDR3 nucleotides: TGCAGCGTACAGGGGGGGCTCTACGAGCAGTACTTC.

The chain uses TRBV29-1 and TRBJ2-1; 8 nucleotides match TRBD2. Germline CDR1 reads SQVTM; CDR2 reads ANQGSEA. The length of the CDR3 is 11 residues. The V segment lost 6 bases and the J segment 6 bases; nucleotides outside the gene matches: 1. CDR3 residues: CSVLAGNEQFF. CDR3 nucleotide sequence: TGCAGCGTGCTAGCGGGCAATGAGCAGTTCTTC.

To note about this clone: One junction end does not reproduce the germline sequence, and a read error may be involved. The chain carries TRBV27 and TRBJ1-2; TRBD1 aligns across 8 bases. Per germline, CDR1 MNHEY and CDR2 SMNVEV (reference sequence). The CDR3 has 15 amino acids. The CDR3 coding sequence is TGTGCCAGCAGCTTATCCACAGGGGGGAACTATGGCTACACCTTC. The encoded protein is CASSLSTGGNYGYTF.

This chain joins TRBV4-1 and TRBJ2-1; 7 bases match TRBD1. Germline trimming cut 4 bases from V and 0 bases from J; bases unmatched to any gene: 12. Looked up from germline, CDR1 is MGHRA and CDR2 is YSYEKL. The CDR3 spans 18 residues. The CDR3 DNA sequence: TGCGCCAGCAGCCTAAGAAGGCCCCAGGGGGACTCCTACAATGAGCAGTTCTTC. Translating it yields CASSLRRPQGDSYNEQFF.

The chain couples TRBV28 to TRBJ1-5; D may be TRBD1 (5 bases). V lost 3 bases, J lost 10 bases, and 10 bases lay in between. The CDR3 has 12 residues. Germline V lookup: CDR1 MDHEN, CDR2 SYDVKM. CDR3 in DNA: TGTGCCAGCAGTTTTGGGGCTGGCCCCCAGCATTTT. Amino acids: CASSFGAGPQHF.

This chain uses TRBV4-2 with TRBJ2-3, with 7 bases aligning to TRBD2. Germline V gene sequence: CDR1 LGHNA, CDR2 YNFKEQ. The CDR3 spans 16 residues. The V gene end was trimmed by 4 bases and the J gene end by 0 bases; junction bases not matched to a gene: 7. The CDR3, as DNA: TGTGCCAGCAGCCCCGGGACTACTCCTAGCACAGATACGCAGTATTTT. Protein sequence: CASSPGTTPSTDTQYF.

The chain joins TRBV5-6 to TRBJ2-7; 9 positions agree with TRBD1. CDR3 length: 14 residues. From germline, CDR1 is SGHDT and CDR2 YYEEEE. V was pared by 2 bases and J by 3 bases, with 3 bases of the junction left unmatched. CDR3 sequence reads: CASSFTDRGYEQYF. Written as DNA, the CDR3 is TGTGCCAGCAGCTTTACGGACAGGGGCTACGAGCAGTACTTC. The full variable domain, with the rest looked up from reference TRBV5-6 and TRBJ2-7, is DAGVTQSPTHLIKTRGQQVTLRCSPKSGHDTVSWYQQALGQGPQFIFQYYEEEERQRGNFPDRFSGHQFPNYSSELNVNALLLGDSALYLCASSFTDRGYEQYFGPGTRLTVT.